This T cell receptor (beta chain) is from a study of blood T cell repertoires in COVID-19. Study context: Sources were T cells, B-cell-depleted T cells, or PBMCs; the material itself was cDNA or gDNA.

V lost 3 bases to trimming and J lost 5 bases; unmatched junction nucleotides: 4. The CDR3 is 15 residues long. Germline CDR1 LGHNA, CDR2 YSLEER. Assay used: immunoSEQ multiplex PCR; TCRdb lists only in-frame clones, some missing. The data contain around 250,000 clones, 82% of them singletons. The specimen was peripheral blood. The sequence was collected from a woman aged 18-29 years with acute or convalescent COVID-19. The chain employs TRBV4-3 and TRBJ1-4; TRBD1 matches 9 bases. The CDR3 spells CASSQDRGVNEKLFF. Here the CDR3 DNA reads TGCGCCAGCAGCCAGGACAGGGGAGTGAATGAAAAACTGTTTTTT.